The entry that follows covers one T cell receptor (beta chain) sequence. What antigen it recognizes has not been identified. Per-nucleotide qualities are absent, and no much larger clonotype sits a single base away. The CDR3, from cysteine to phenylalanine, totals 13 residues. The retained sequence is limited to the CDR3, 39 bases, with the frame set at the first base. The germline V gene gives CDR1 as SNHLY and CDR2 as FYNNEI. The junction shows trimming of 7 bases on V and 1 base on J, plus 10 bases between the germline ends. Whole blood was collected in K2EDTA tubes by collaborating institutions according to the institutions' own protocols. Collaborator samples were shipped for TCRbeta analysis as frozen whole blood, isolated PBMCs, or DNA extracted from either sample type. The record originates from a study of blood T cell repertoires in COVID-19 (dated by TCRdb to the early 2020s). Regarding the research as a whole: Collaborator samples came from the United States, Italy and Spain and covered acute and convalescent phases of COVID-19. Samples came from the ongoing ImmuneRACE study (first 160 participants) plus 1,254 subjects from 6 global collaborators. Where available, HLA class I and class II types were obtained from metadata supplied by the sample provider rather than from assay-based typing. The prospective study material was composed of cDNA or gDNA derived from T cells, B-cell-depleted T cells, or PBMCs. The repertoires were released in a freely available public database meant as a resource for research on the immune response to SARS-CoV-2. The dataset comprised deeply sampled blood TCRbeta repertoires from subjects exposed to, actively infected with, or recovered from COVID-19. Sample metadata almost always included a de-identified subject ID, COVID-19 status, age in years and sex.

Summary of the overall study and its limitations: How much clinical and demographic metadata was included differed by source and by participant, and the metadata was provided uncurated.

TCRbeta CDR3 regions were amplified from genomic DNA using the immunoSEQ Assay, a bias-controlled multiplex PCR. The original methods were these. Nucleated cell counts per sample were estimated from amplification of reference gene primers within the assay. Sequence reads were collapsed and filtered to measure the absolute abundance of every unique TCRbeta CDR3 rearrangement. For each sample, productive Simpson clonality was calculated by taking the square root of Simpson's diversity index across productive rearrangements. The immuneACCESS repertoire file appears here via TCRdb, limited to in-frame rearrangements. These files lack a portion of the clones; in checked studies, under half of the deficit traces to unresolved V genes, and the cause of the others is not known. The V and J calls and clone size are taken from that table; D and trimming were inferred from the DNA. The sample includes 100,000 or so clones, with around 83% observed a single time. More than 2% of the sample is in the top ten clones.

This chain joins TRBV2 to TRBJ2-5, and possibly TRBD2, on 5 matching bases. The clonotype was recovered from a human donor in a cohort sampled during active COVID-19. Sample: peripheral blood. The DNA sequence is given as TGTGCCAGCATGGAGGCGGTCCAAGAGACCCAGTACTTC. This translates into CASMEAVQETQYF.